A single sample is the source of the 19 T cell receptor beta chains below, sequenced in a study of blood T cell repertoires in COVID-19. The assay was immunoSEQ multiplex PCR, and TCRdb's table has in-frame clones only and misses some. In the table there are about 200,000 clones, around 95% of which are singletons. The sample comprised peripheral blood. The receptors derive from a young man with COVID-19, enrolled during active disease.

The chain links TRBV12-3 or TRBV12-4 to TRBJ1-2, with D possibly being TRBD1 (6 bases). V lost 3 bases and J 6 bases, leaving 11 bases between the germline ends. The CDR3 is 13 amino acids. For the CDR3, the DNA is TGTGCCAGCAGTTTTCGGGGGGCGAATGGCTACACCTTC. Translating gives CASSFRGANGYTF.

CDR3 region: CAWSLTGNQPQHF. The CDR3 nucleotides are TGTGCCTGGAGTTTAACAGGGAATCAGCCCCAGCATTTT. The V gene is TRBV30, the J gene TRBJ1-5, with a possible D match to TRBD1 (6 bases). Germline CDR1 is GTSNPN and CDR2 is SVGIG (reference sequence). This CDR3 comprises 13 residues. Trimming took 2 bases from V and 4 from J, leaving 9 bases between them.

The rearrangement links TRBV15 to TRBJ2-5; TRBD1 matches 8 bases. This CDR3 is built from 14 residues. Trimming at V came to 7 bases and at J to 0 bases, leaving 4 bases not matched to a gene. Germline V gives CDR1 LNHNV, CDR2 YYDKDF (reference sequence). The chain's CDR3 is CATIGQGDQETQYF. In nucleotides, the CDR3 is TGTGCCACCATCGGACAGGGTGACCAAGAGACCCAGTACTTC.

The chain uses TRBV19 and TRBJ1-1; the match to TRBD1 covers 8 bases. This CDR3 comprises 15 residues. From germline, CDR1 is LNHDA and CDR2 SQIVND (reference sequence). The J segment lost 1 base and the V segment lost 10 bases, leaving 11 bases of the junction unmatched. The CDR3 DNA follows: TGTGCCACCAGTCGCAGACAGGGGAGGAACACTGAAGCTTTCTTT. It translates to CATSRRQGRNTEAFF.

The CDR3 spells CATPRAGADGYTF. The CDR3 bases are TGTGCCACCCCCCGAGCGGGGGCGGATGGCTACACCTTC. V is TRBV24-1 and J is TRBJ1-2, with a possible D match to TRBD1 (6 bases). V was trimmed by 9 bases and J by 6 bases, leaving 16 bases between them. Germline assignment: CDR1 KGHDR and CDR2 SFDVKD. CDR3 length: 13 amino acids.

This chain uses TRBV12-3 or TRBV12-4 with TRBJ2-5; D call uncertain. The CDR3 is 12 amino acids. Trimming left V 6 bases short and J 9 bases short, with 14 bases between. The chain's CDR3 is CASSRAVRAQYF. CDR3 sequence (DNA): TGTGCCAGCAGCCGTGCCGTCCGGGCCCAGTACTTC.

V usage is TRBV9 and J usage is TRBJ2-7; 8 bases line up with TRBD2. The V segment lost 4 bases and the J segment 0 bases; nucleotides outside the gene matches: 9. The CDR3 totals 16 residues. Germline-derived CDR1 and CDR2 are SGDLS and YYNGEE. In DNA, the CDR3 is TGTGCCAGCAGCCTAGAGCCAGCGGGGGACTCCTACGAGCAGTACTTC. It codes for CASSLEPAGDSYEQYF.

This CDR3 is CASSLSAANTEAFF. DNA for the CDR3: TGTGCCAGCAGCTTGTCGGCGGCTAACACTGAAGCTTTCTTT. This sequence joins TRBV5-4 and TRBJ1-1, with D unresolved. V was clipped by 1 base and J by 2 bases, with 9 bases between them. Germline-derived CDR1 and CDR2 are SGHNT and YYREEE (reference sequence). This CDR3 comprises 14 residues.

CDR3 loop: CASSSGLARKQETQYF. The CDR3 DNA sequence: TGTGCCAGCAGCTCCGGACTAGCGAGAAAGCAAGAGACCCAGTACTTC. The genes are TRBV5-4 and TRBJ2-5; 9 bases match TRBD2. Germline V lookup: CDR1 SGHNT, CDR2 YYREEE (reference sequence). The CDR3 runs 16 residues. With V trimmed by 3 bases and J by 2 bases, 8 bases remained unmatched. The full variable domain, rest sourced from reference TRBV5-4 and TRBJ2-5, is ETGVTQSPTHLIKTRGQQVTLRCSSQSGHNTVSWYQQALGQGPQFIFQYYREEENGRGNFPPRFSGLQFPNYSSELNVNALELDDSALYLCASSSGLARKQETQYFGPGTRLLVL.

The V and J genes are TRBV30 and TRBJ1-5, with TRBD1 identical over 11 bases. Germline assignment: CDR1 GTSNPN and CDR2 SVGIG (reference sequence). The CDR3 runs to 13 residues. V was clipped by 5 bases and J by 6 bases; unmatched bases: 3. The CDR3 is CAWGTGGFQPQHF. The CDR3 DNA sequence: TGTGCCTGGGGGACAGGGGGGTTTCAGCCCCAGCATTTT.

The chain combines TRBV5-1 with TRBJ2-7, with 9 bases that match TRBD1. V gave up 5 bases and J gave up 3 bases; unmatched junction bases: 9. The CDR3 loop spans 15 amino acids. Germline CDR1 is SGHRS and CDR2 is YFSETQ. CDR3 in DNA: TGCGCCAGCAGTGTCACGACAGGGGGTATCTACGAGCAGTACTTC. Protein sequence: CASSVTTGGIYEQYF.

J is TRBJ2-2 and V is TRBV21-1; TRBD2 is the table's D call and was not checked against the DNA. TRBV21-1 is a known pseudogene. This CDR3 contains 21 residues. CDR3 protein: CASSSRTDLGLADLNTGELFF. The CDR3 region has the DNA TGTGCCAGCAGTTCACGTACTGATCTGGGACTAGCGGACTTGAACACCGGGGAGCTGTTTTTT.

J is TRBJ1-3 and V is TRBV18; perhaps TRBD1 as D (5 bases). The CDR3 length is 17 residues. The V gene lost 6 bases and the J gene lost 0 bases, with 18 bases spanning the gap. The germline V gene encodes CDR1 KGHSH and CDR2 LQKENI. CDR3 amino acids: CASSPTGTPISGNTIYF. CDR3 in DNA: TGTGCCAGCTCTCCTACCGGGACTCCCATCTCTGGAAACACCATATATTTT.

The genes are TRBV5-1 and TRBJ2-2; the match to TRBD1 covers 10 bases. The CDR3 is 15 amino acids. The V and J ends lost 5 bases and 4 bases, in that order; junction bases with no gene match: 5. Germline V lookup: CDR1 SGHRS, CDR2 YFSETQ. The CDR3 nucleotides read TGCGCCAGCAGGGCCGGGACAGGGGCCACCGGGGAGCTGTTTTTT. This gives the protein CASRAGTGATGELFF.

The chain links TRBV3-1 (or the pseudogene TRBV3-2) to TRBJ1-2, with 10 positions matching TRBD1. V was pared by 0 bases and J by 8 bases, with 6 bases of the junction left unmatched. The CDR3 is made up of 15 amino acids. Germline V gene lookup returns CDR1 LGHDT and CDR2 YNNKEL (reference sequence). In nucleotides, the CDR3 is TGTGCCAGCAGCCAAGAGGGGACAGGGGCAGGAGGCTACACCTTC. Protein sequence: CASSQEGTGAGGYTF.

Regarding this clone: This sample also contains other DNA sequences that code for the same CDR3. V is TRBV6-5 and J is TRBJ2-7, with D perhaps TRBD2 (6 bases). Germline CDR1 reads MNHEY; CDR2 reads SVGAGI. V lost 0 bases, J lost 4 bases, and 7 bases lay in between. The CDR3 is made up of 13 amino acids. The CDR3 bases are TGTGCCAGCAGTTACTCGCGGGGTTACGAGCAGTACTTC. The encoded protein is CASSYSRGYEQYF.

V gene TRBV14 combines with J gene TRBJ1-2; weak D call: TRBD1 (5 bases). V lost 1 base to trimming and J lost 2 bases, with 11 bases between them. The CDR3 length is 15 residues. Germline CDR1 and CDR2: SGHDN and FVKESK. In DNA, the CDR3 is TGTGCCAGCAGCCAAGTTGGTGGGGCGAACTATGGCTACACCTTC. This encodes CASSQVGGANYGYTF.

The chain has TRBV27 and TRBJ2-3; 11 bases map to TRBD1. The ends lost 5 bases at V and 4 bases at J; junction bases unmatched: 2. Germline V gene lookup returns CDR1 MNHEY and CDR2 SMNVEV (reference sequence). The CDR3 covers 14 residues. DNA of the CDR3: TGTGCCAGCAGTCGGACAGGGGGCGCAGATACGCAGTATTTT. Protein: CASSRTGGADTQYF.

This chain uses TRBV6-1 with TRBJ1-2; D is unclear. CDR1 and CDR2 from the germline V gene are MNHNS and SASEGT. CDR3 length equals 11 residues. V shed 3 bases and J shed 10 bases, with 9 bases lying between them. DNA for the CDR3: TGTGCCAGCAGTGAGTCCCTAGACTACACCTTC. This codes for CASSESLDYTF.